These T cell receptor beta chains were read from a single sample in a study of blood T cell repertoires in COVID-19. The assay was immunoSEQ multiplex PCR, and TCRdb's table has in-frame clones only and misses some. The sample shows over 100,000 clones, over 80% of them seen only once. Sample: peripheral blood. The receptor source for this set is a man aged 45-60 years with acute or convalescent COVID-19. Both conserved end residues are part of each CDR3. D genes are given only for firm matches. Size values are once, few and many counts, or a class for expanded clones, and some rows have none.

>.|.|TRBJ2-7|TRBV4-1
TGCGCCAGCAGCCAAGATCTTGGAGGGTTCTACGAGCAGTACTTC
CASSQDLGGFYEQYF
>.|TRBD2|TRBJ2-1|TRBV5-6
TGTGCCAGCAGCCCGTTAAGACTAGCGGGAGAGGGAAATGAGCAGTTCTTC
CASSPLRLAGEGNEQFF
>.|.|TRBJ1-3|TRBV12-5
TGTGCTAGTGGTTCGTCAGGGGCTGGAAACACCATATATTTT
CASGSSGAGNTIYF
>.|.|TRBJ2-4|TRBV4-1
TGCGCCAGCAGCCAAGGTTCCAGGGGCAGGGGAAACATTCAGTACTTC
CASSQGSRGRGNIQYF
>.|.|TRBJ2-1|TRBV6-6
TGTGCCAGCAGTTACCGGGCTAGCCTAAATCACAATGAGCAGTTCTTC
CASSYRASLNHNEQFF
>once|.|TRBJ2-1|TRBV7-9
TGTGCCAGCAGCTTAGCTGGGACTCTTAATGAGCAGTTCTTC
CASSLAGTLNEQFF
>.|TRBD1|TRBJ1-5|TRBV10-3
TGTGCCATCAGTGAAAGGACAGGGACAAATCAGCCCCAGCATTTT
CAISERTGTNQPQHF
>once|TRBD2|TRBJ2-3|TRBV7-7
TGTGCCAGCAGCTTAGTGTGGGGAGGGGCAGATACGCAGTATTTT
CASSLVWGGADTQYF
>.|TRBD1|TRBJ2-7|TRBV10-1
TGCGCCAGCAGTGGCGGGACAGGGGGGCCCTACGAGCAGTACTTC
CASSGGTGGPYEQYF
>.|.|TRBJ1-5|TRBV28
TGTGCCAGCAGTTGGGGGGGGGTTCTAAGAGATCAGCCCCAGCATTTT
CASSWGGVLRDQPQHF
>.|TRBD2|TRBJ2-1|TRBV24-1
TGTGCCACCAGTGACCTCACTAGCGGGAGTTCTGATGAGCAGTTCTTC
CATSDLTSGSSDEQFF
>.|.|TRBJ2-1|TRBV5-1
TGCGCCAGCAGCGGAGGAGGTATTTCCTACAATGAGCAGTTCTTC
CASSGGGISYNEQFF
>.|.|TRBJ1-5|TRBV19
TGTGCCAGTAGGGACAGATCGGGTGGTCAGCCCCAGCATTTT
CASRDRSGGQPQHF
>.|TRBD2|TRBJ2-1|TRBV20-1
TGCAGTGCTAGTGGACTAGCGGGAGGTTTCGGGAACTACAATGAGCAGTTCTTC
CSASGLAGGFGNYNEQFF
>.|.|TRBJ2-1|TRBV5-4
TGTGCCAGCAGCCCGGGCCGGGAGCCCAATGAGCAGTTCTTC
CASSPGREPNEQFF
>.|.|TRBJ2-5|TRBV2
TGTGCCAGCAGTGGGGCAGGGGAAGAGACCCAGTACTTC
CASSGAGEETQYF
>.|.|TRBJ2-3|TRBV19
TGTGCCAGTAGTCAAATGACTACCCGCACAGATACGCAGTATTTT
CASSQMTTRTDTQYF
>.|TRBD2|TRBJ2-4|TRBV28
TGTGCCAGCAGTTTCGCGGCAGCGGGAGGCCGGGTCAAAAACATTCAGTACTTC
CASSFAAAGGRVKNIQYF
>.|.|TRBJ1-2|TRBV7-9
TGTGCCAGCAGCCGGACAGACTTCTATGGCTACACCTTC
CASSRTDFYGYTF
>.|.|TRBJ2-5|TRBV11-2
TGTGCCAGCAGCTTAGAACTACGGGTAGGGGGCCAAGAGACCCAGTACTTC
CASSLELRVGGQETQYF
>.|.|TRBJ2-4|TRBV2
TGTGCCAGCAGTGATCGACCTCCGGGGGCCAAAAACATTCAGTACTTC
CASSDRPPGAKNIQYF
>.|TRBD2|TRBJ2-3|TRBV24-1
TGTGCCACGACTAGCGGGAAGGCAGATACGCAGTATTTT
CATTSGKADTQYF
>.|TRBD2|TRBJ2-1|TRBV24-1
TGTGCCACCGTGGGAACTAGCGGAGACAATGAGCAGTTCTTC
CATVGTSGDNEQFF
>.|TRBD1|TRBJ2-2|TRBV10-1
TGCGCCAGCAGTGAGGGACAGGGGGCCACCGGGGAGCTGTTTTTT
CASSEGQGATGELFF
>many|.|TRBJ2-1|TRBV6-1
TGTGCCAGCAGTGAGGAACGCCTCGTTTCTAGACGAGGCAATGAGCAGTTCTTC
CASSEERLVSRRGNEQFF
>.|.|TRBJ2-3|TRBV2
TGTGCCAGCAGTGAGGGGGGAGCGGCGACAGATACGCAGTATTTT
CASSEGGAATDTQYF
>.|.|TRBJ2-1|TRBV6-1
TGTGCCAGCAGTGAAACAATTACCTACAATGAGCAGTTCTTC
CASSETITYNEQFF
>.|.|TRBJ1-3|TRBV4-1
TGCGCCAGCAGCCCCCCGTTGCGGCCAGGGTCTGGAAACACCATATATTTT
CASSPPLRPGSGNTIYF
>.|.|TRBJ2-7|TRBV6-2/TRBV6-3
TGTGCCAGCAGTTACTCGTGGCCCGCCGAGCAGTACTTC
CASSYSWPAEQYF
>.|TRBD2|TRBJ2-7|TRBV27
TGTGCCAGCAGTTTAGACCGCGGGAGTTCTAGGTACTTC
CASSLDRGSSRYF
>.|TRBD2|TRBJ2-3|TRBV30
TGTGCCTGGAGCCGGACTAGCAGCACAGATACGCAGTATTTT
CAWSRTSSTDTQYF
>.|.|TRBJ1-2|TRBV10-2
TGCGCCAGCAGTGGTTCCGACAGATCCTATGGCTACACCTTC
CASSGSDRSYGYTF
>.|.|TRBJ2-2|TRBV6-5
TGTGCCACCCTAAACACCGGGGAGCTGTTTTTT
CATLNTGELFF
>few|.|TRBJ2-6|TRBV19
TGTGCCAGTAGTCTCCGGGATATAAAGCCTGGGGCCAACGTCCTGACTTTC
CASSLRDIKPGANVLTF
>.|TRBD1|TRBJ2-5|TRBV5-5
TGTGCCAGCAGCCCGCCCGGGACAGATAAAGAGACCCAGTACTTC
CASSPPGTDKETQYF
>.|.|TRBJ1-2|TRBV21-1
TGTGCCAGCAGCAGACCCTTCCGGGACAGGGTCTCCTATGGCTACACCTTC
CASSRPFRDRVSYGYTF
>.|.|TRBJ1-1|TRBV2
TGTGCCAGCAGTGGGGGGGTGCGGACTGAAGCTTTCTTT
CASSGGVRTEAFF
>.|.|TRBJ1-5|TRBV6-1
TGTGCCAGCAGTGAAGGTCAGGGGCGGAATCAGCCCCAGCATTTT
CASSEGQGRNQPQHF
>.|.|TRBJ2-7|TRBV4-2
TGTGCCAGCAGCCAAGATCGGTACGAGCAGTACTTC
CASSQDRYEQYF
>.|.|TRBJ2-1|TRBV3-1/TRBV3-2
TGTGCCAGCAGCCAAGCCCCCGGCTCCTACAATGAGCAGTTCTTC
CASSQAPGSYNEQFF
>.|.|TRBJ2-1|TRBV11-2
TGTGCCAGCAGCTTAGCCTTACAGGGCTCCTACAATGAGCAGTTCTTC
CASSLALQGSYNEQFF
>.|TRBD1|TRBJ1-5|TRBV2
TGTGCCAGCCAGGGGGCAGGTCAGCCCCAGCATTTT
CASQGAGQPQHF
>.|TRBD1|TRBJ2-3|TRBV29-1
TGCAGCGGCCGACAGGGGGGAGATACGCAGTATTTT
CSGRQGGDTQYF
>.|.|TRBJ1-1|TRBV27
TGTGCCAGCAGGTTGAGCACTGAAGCTTTCTTT
CASRLSTEAFF